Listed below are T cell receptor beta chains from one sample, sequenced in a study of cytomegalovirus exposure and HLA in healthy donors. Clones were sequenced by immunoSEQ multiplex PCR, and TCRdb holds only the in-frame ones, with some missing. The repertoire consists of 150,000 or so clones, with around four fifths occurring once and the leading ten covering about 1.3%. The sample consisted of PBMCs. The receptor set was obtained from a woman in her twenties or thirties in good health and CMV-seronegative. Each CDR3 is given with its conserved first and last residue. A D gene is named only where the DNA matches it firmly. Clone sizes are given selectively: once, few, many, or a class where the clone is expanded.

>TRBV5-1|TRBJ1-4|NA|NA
TGCGCCAGCAGCTTGGACAGCTCCGACGAGGGACTGTTTTTT
CASSLDSSDEGLFF
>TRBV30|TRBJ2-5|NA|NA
TGTGCCTGGAGCGTCGGCGGGGACCAAGAGACCCAGTACTTC
CAWSVGGDQETQYF
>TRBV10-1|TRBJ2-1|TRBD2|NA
TGCGCCAGCAGTGAGTCCGAACTAGCGGGGGGCAATGAGCAGTTCTTC
CASSESELAGGNEQFF
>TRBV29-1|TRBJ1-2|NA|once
TGCAGCGTTAAGGAGGCCGAGATTTATGGCTACACCTTC
CSVKEAEIYGYTF
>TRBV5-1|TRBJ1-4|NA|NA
TGCGCCAGCAGCCAAGGCGGGGCCACTAATGAAAAACTGTTTTTT
CASSQGGATNEKLFF
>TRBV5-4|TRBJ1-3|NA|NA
TGTGCCAGCAGCTTGGCCCTGTCGGGAAACACCATATATTTT
CASSLALSGNTIYF
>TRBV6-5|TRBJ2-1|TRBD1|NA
TGTGCCAGCAGTTACTCCCAGGGGGCAGGGTATGAGCAGTTCTTC
CASSYSQGAGYEQFF
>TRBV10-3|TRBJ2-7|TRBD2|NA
TGTGCCATCGGTGACGTAGCGGGGGGAACCTACGAGCAGTACTTC
CAIGDVAGGTYEQYF
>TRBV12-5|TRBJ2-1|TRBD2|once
TGTGCTAGTGGTTTGGTCCCTCTAGCGGGGGGCCACAATGAGCAGTTCTTC
CASGLVPLAGGHNEQFF
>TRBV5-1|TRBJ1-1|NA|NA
TGCGCCAGCAGCTTGGAGGGGAGGACTGAAGCTTTCTTT
CASSLEGRTEAFF
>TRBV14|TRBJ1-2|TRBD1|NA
TGTGCCAGCAGCCTATTAGGGACAGCTTATGGCTACACCTTC
CASSLLGTAYGYTF
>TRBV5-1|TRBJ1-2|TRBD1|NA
TGCGCCAGCAGCTCCCATCCGGGACAGACTAACTATGGCTACACCTTC
CASSSHPGQTNYGYTF
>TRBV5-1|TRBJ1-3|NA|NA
TGCGCCAGCAGCTTGGGACAGGGAAACACCATATATTTT
CASSLGQGNTIYF
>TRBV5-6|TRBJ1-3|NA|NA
TGTGCCAGCCACCCCTATGACTCTGGAAACACCATATATTTT
CASHPYDSGNTIYF
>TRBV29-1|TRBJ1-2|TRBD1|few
TGCAGCGTTGAAGTCACAGGGGGAGGCTATGGCTACACCTTC
CSVEVTGGGYGYTF